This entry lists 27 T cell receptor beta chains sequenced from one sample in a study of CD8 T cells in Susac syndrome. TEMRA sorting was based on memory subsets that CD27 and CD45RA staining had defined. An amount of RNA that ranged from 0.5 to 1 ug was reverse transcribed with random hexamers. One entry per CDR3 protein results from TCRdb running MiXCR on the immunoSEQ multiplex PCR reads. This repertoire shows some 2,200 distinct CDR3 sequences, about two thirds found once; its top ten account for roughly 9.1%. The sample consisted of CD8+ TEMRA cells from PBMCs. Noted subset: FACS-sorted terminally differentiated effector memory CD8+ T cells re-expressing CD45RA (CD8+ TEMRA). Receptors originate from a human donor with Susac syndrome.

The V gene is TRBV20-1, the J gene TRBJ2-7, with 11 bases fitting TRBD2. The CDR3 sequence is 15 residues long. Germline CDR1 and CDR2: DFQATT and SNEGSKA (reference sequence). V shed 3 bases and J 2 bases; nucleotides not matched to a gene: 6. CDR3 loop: CSARGLGLAAYEQYF. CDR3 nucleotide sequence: TGCAGTGCTAGGGGCTTGGGACTAGCGGCCTACGAGCAGTACTTC.

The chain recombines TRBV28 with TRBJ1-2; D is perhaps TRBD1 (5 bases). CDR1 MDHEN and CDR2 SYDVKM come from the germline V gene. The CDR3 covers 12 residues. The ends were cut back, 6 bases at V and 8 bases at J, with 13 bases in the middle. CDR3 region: CASSPGGFGYTF. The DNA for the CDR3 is TGTGCCAGCAGCCCTGGGGGATTCGGCTACACCTTC.

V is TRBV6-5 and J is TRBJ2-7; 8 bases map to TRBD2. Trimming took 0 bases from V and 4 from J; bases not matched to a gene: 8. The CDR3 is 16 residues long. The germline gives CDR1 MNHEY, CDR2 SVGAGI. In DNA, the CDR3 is TGTGCCAGCAGTTACTCGAGAGCGGGAGAGGGGTACGAGCAGTACTTC. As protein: CASSYSRAGEGYEQYF.

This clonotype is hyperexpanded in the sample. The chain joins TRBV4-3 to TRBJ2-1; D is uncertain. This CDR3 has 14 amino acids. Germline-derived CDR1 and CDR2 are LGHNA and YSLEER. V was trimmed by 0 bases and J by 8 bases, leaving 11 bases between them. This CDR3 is CASSQDGVWDEQFF. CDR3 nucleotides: TGCGCCAGCAGCCAAGATGGGGTTTGGGATGAGCAGTTCTTC.

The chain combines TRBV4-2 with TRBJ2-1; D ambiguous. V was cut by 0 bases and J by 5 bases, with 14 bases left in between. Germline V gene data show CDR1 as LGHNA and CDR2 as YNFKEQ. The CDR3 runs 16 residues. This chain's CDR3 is CASSQDWVGGNNEQFF. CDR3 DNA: TGTGCCAGCAGCCAAGATTGGGTGGGCGGTAACAATGAGCAGTTCTTC.

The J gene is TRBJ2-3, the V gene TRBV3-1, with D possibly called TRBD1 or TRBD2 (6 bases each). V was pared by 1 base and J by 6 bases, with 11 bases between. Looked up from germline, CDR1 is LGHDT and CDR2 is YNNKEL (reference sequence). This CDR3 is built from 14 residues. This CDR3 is CASSQVGGIDTQYF. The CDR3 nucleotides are TGTGCCAGCAGCCAAGTAGGGGGGATTGATACGCAGTATTTT.

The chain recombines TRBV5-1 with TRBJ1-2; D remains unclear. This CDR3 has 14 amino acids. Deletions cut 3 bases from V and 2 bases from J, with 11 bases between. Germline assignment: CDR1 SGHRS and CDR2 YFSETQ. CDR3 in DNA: TGCGCCAGCAGCTCGGAGCAGGAGAACTATGGCTACACCTTC. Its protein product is CASSSEQENYGYTF.

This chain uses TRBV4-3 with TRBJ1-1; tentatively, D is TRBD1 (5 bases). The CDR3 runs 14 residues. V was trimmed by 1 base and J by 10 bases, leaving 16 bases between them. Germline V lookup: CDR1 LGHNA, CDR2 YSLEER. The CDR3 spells CASSQGTRAGPAFF. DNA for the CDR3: TGCGCCAGCAGCCAAGGGACCCGGGCAGGGCCAGCTTTCTTT.

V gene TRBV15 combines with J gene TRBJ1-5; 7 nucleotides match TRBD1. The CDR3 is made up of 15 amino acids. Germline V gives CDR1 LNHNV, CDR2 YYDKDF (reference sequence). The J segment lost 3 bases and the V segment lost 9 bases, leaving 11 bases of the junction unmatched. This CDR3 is CATHNRGWDNQPQHF. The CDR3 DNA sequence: TGTGCCACTCATAACAGGGGATGGGACAATCAGCCCCAGCATTTT.

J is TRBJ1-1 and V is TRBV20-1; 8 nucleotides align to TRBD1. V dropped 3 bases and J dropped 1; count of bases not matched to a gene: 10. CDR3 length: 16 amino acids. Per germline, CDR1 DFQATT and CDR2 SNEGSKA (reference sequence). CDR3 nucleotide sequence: TGCAGTGCTAGGGACTCAGGGGGCATTTGGAACACTGAAGCTTTCTTT. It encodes CSARDSGGIWNTEAFF.

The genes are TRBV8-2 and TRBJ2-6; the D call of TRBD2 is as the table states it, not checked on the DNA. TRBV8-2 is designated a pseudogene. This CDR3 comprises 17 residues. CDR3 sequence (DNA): TGTGGCAAACCACGGAGGATAACACAAAGGCGGGCCAACGTCCTGACTTTC. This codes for CGKPRRITQRRANVLTF.

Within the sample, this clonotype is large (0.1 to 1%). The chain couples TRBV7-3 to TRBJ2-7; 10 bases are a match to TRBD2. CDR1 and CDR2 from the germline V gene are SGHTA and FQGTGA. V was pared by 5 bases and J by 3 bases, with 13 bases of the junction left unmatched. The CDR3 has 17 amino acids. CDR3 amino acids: CASSARTSGWIRYEQYF. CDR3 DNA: TGTGCCAGCAGCGCGCGGACTAGCGGTTGGATTCGCTACGAGCAGTACTTC. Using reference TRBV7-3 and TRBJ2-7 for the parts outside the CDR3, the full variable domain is GAGVSQTPSNKVTEKGKYVELRCDPISGHTALYWYRQSLGQGPEFLIYFQGTGAADDSGLPNDRFFAVRPEGSVSTLKIQRTERGDSAVYLCASSARTSGWIRYEQYFGPGTRLTVT.

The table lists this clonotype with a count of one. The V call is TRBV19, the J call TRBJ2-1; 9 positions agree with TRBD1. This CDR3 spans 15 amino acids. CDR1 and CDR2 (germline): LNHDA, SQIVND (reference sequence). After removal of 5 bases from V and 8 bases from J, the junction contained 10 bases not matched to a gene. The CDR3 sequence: CASSPYGTGSDEQFF. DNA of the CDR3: TGTGCCAGTAGTCCATACGGGACAGGGAGCGATGAGCAGTTCTTC.

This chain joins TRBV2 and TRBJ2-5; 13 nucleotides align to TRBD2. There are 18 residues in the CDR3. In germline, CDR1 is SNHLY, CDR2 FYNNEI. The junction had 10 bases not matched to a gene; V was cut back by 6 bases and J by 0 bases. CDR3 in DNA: TGTGCCAGCAGATCCGGGACTAGCGGGGCTTCGTACCAAGAGACCCAGTACTTC. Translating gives CASRSGTSGASYQETQYF.

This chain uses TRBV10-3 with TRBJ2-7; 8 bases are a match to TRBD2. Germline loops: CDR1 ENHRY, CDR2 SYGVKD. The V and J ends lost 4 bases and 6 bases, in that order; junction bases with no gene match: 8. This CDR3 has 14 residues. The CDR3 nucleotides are TGTGCCATCAGTGGGGGACTAGGTGAGAGCGAGCAGTACTTC. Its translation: CAISGGLGESEQYF.

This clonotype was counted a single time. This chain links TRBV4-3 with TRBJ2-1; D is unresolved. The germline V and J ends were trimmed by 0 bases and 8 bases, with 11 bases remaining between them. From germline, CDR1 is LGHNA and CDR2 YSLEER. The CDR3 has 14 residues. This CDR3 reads CASSQDGVWYEQFF. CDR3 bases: TGCGCCAGCAGCCAAGATGGGGTGTGGTATGAGCAGTTCTTC.

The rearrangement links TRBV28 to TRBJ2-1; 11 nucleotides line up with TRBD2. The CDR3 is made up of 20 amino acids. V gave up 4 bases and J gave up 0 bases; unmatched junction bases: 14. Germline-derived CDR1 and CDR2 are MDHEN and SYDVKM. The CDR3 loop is CASSSLISGGAKSSYNEQFF. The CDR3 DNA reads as TGTGCCAGCAGTTCCCTAATTAGCGGGGGGGCGAAGAGCTCCTACAATGAGCAGTTCTTC.

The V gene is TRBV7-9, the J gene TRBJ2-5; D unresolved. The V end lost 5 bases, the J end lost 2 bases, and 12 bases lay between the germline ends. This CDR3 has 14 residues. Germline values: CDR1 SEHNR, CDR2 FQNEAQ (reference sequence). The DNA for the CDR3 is TGTGCCAGCAGCCTCAGAGCTAATCAAGAGACCCAGTACTTC. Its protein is CASSLRANQETQYF.

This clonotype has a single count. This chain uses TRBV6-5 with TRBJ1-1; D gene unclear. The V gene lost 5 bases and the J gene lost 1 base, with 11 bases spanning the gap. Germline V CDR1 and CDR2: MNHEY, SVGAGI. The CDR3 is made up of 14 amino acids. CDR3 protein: CASSPPTPNTEAFF. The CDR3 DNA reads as TGTGCCAGCAGTCCTCCTACCCCGAACACTGAAGCTTTCTTT.

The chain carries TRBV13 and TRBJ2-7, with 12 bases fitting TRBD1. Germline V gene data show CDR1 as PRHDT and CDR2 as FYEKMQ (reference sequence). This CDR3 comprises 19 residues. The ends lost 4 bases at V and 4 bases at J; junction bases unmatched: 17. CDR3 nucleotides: TGTGCCAGCAGCTCAACCCGTCAGGGACAGGGGGCGCTGCCATACGAGCAGTACTTC. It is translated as CASSSTRQGQGALPYEQYF.

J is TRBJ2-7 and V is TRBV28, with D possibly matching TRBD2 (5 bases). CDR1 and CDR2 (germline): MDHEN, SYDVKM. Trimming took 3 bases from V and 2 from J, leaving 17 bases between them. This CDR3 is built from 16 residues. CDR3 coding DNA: TGTGCCAGCAGTTTTAGCGTCTCCGGGTGGGCCTACGAGCAGTACTTC. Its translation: CASSFSVSGWAYEQYF. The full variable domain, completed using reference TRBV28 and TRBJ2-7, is DVKVTQSSRYLVKRTGEKVFLECVQDMDHENMFWYRQDPGLGLRLIYFSYDVKMKEKGDIPEGYSVSREKKERFSLILESASTNQTSMYLCASSFSVSGWAYEQYFGPGTRLTVT.

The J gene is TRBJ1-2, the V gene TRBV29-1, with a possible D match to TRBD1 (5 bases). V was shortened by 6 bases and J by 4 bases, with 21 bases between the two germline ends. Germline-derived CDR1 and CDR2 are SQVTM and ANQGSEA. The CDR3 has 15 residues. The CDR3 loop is CSVDDGGTDAYGYTF. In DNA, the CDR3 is TGCAGCGTCGACGATGGGGGGACCGACGCCTATGGCTACACCTTC.

The CDR3 sequence: CASRNDLPGKTYGYTF. DNA for the CDR3: TGTGCCAGCAGGAATGACCTACCAGGAAAGACCTATGGCTACACCTTC. V usage is TRBV5-4 and J usage is TRBJ1-2; D gene unclear. Trimming shortened V by 5 bases and J by 4 bases, and 21 bases separated the two germline ends. The length of the CDR3 is 16 residues. Germline CDR1 SGHNT, CDR2 YYREEE (reference sequence).

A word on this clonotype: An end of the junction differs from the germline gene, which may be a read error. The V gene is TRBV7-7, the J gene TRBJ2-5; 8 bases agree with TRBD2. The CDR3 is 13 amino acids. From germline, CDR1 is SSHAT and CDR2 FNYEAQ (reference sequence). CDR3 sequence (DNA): TGTGCTAGCAGCCCAAGCGGGGGAGGGACCCAGTACTTC. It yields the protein CASSPSGGGTQYF.

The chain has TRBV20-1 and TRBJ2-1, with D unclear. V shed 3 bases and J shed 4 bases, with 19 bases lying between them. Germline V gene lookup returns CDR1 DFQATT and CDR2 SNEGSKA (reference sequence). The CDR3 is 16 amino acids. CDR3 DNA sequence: TGCAGTGCTAGCGAAGTCGACACCATACATTACAATGAGCAGTTCTTC. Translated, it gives CSASEVDTIHYNEQFF.

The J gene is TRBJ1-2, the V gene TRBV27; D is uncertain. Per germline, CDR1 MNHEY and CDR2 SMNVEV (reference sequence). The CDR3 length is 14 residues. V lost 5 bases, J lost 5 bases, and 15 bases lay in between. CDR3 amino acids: CASSKTDPRYGYTF. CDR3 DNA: TGTGCCAGCAGTAAAACGGATCCTCGTTATGGCTACACCTTC.

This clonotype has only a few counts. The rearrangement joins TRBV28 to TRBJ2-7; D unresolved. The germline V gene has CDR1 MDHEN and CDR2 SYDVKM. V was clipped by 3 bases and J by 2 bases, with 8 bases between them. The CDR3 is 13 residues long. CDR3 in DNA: TGTGCCAGCAGTTTTCTAGACGCCTACGAGCAGTACTTC. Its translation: CASSFLDAYEQYF.